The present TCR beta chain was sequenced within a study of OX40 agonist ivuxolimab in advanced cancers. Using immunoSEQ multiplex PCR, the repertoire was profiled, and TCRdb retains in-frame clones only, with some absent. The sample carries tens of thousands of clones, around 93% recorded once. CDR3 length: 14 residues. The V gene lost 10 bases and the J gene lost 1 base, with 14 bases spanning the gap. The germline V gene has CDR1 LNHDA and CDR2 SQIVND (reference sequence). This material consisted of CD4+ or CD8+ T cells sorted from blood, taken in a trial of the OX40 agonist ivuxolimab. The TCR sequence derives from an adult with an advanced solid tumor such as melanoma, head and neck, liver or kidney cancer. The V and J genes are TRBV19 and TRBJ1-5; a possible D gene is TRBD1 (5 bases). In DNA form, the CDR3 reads TGTGCCACCAGAGAAAGACAGAGCAATCAGCCCCAGCATTTT. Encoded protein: CATRERQSNQPQHF.